This paragraph covers one TCR beta chain sequence. The antigen is unknown. Genomic DNA belonging to each subset was distributed in equal measure over several immunoSEQ plates. Clones were sequenced by immunoSEQ multiplex PCR, and TCRdb holds only the in-frame ones, with some missing. The sample includes about 800,000 clones, around 96% of them seen just once. The record originates from a study of shared clonotypes between healthy human individuals. Notes on the study in general: With a handful of donors compared, about 5% of naive CD4 clonotypes were shared. Investigators collected only blood, and repertoires in tissues likely differ.

Germline CDR1 MNHNS, CDR2 SASEGT. The CDR3 has 13 amino acids. V was trimmed by 1 base and J by 7 bases, leaving 8 bases between them. Selected positively for CCR7 and CD45RO-negative, naive CD8 cells excluded terminally differentiated effector memory CD45RA+ cells. Nashville, Tennessee was home to all donors, who were Caucasian adults. This TCR derives from a man aged 30-40 years in good health. The chain links TRBV6-1 to TRBJ2-1; maybe TRBD2 (5 bases). The sequenced sample consisted of naive CD8+ T cells sorted from blood. CDR3 residues: CASSEDPGNEQFF. The CDR3 region has the DNA TGTGCCAGCAGTGAAGACCCGGGGAATGAGCAGTTCTTC.